These T cell receptor beta chains were read from a single sample in a study of T cell responses to AZD1222 COVID-19 vaccine. This table comes from immunoSEQ multiplex PCR, and its TCRdb copy is limited to in-frame clones, with some not included. In the table there are roughly 120,000 clones, about 85% of which are singletons. Sample: peripheral blood, taken on day 0 of AZD1222 vaccination. The receptors stem from an adult in good health. Each CDR3 is given with its conserved first and last residue. A D gene is named only where the DNA matches it firmly. Clone sizes are given selectively: once, few, many, or a class where the clone is expanded.

v_call	clone_size	j_call	d_call	cdr3_aa	cdr3_nt
TRBV5-1	NA	TRBJ2-2	TRBD2	CASSLNGLAGGNTGELFF	TGCGCCAGCAGCTTGAATGGTCTAGCGGGGGGGAACACCGGGGAGCTGTTTTTT
TRBV11-2	NA	TRBJ1-5	NA	CASSPGINQPQHF	TGTGCCAGCAGCCCTGGGATTAATCAGCCCCAGCATTTT
TRBV4-2	NA	TRBJ1-5	TRBD1	CASSEGTGENQPQHF	TGTGCCAGCAGCGAGGGGACAGGGGAAAATCAGCCCCAGCATTTT
TRBV13	NA	TRBJ2-5	TRBD1	CASSTGDKEQETQYF	TGTGCCAGCAGCACAGGGGACAAAGAACAAGAGACCCAGTACTTC
TRBV9	once	TRBJ1-4	TRBD1	CASSVAGTGGREKLFF	TGTGCCAGCAGCGTAGCTGGGACAGGGGGAAGAGAAAAACTGTTTTTT
TRBV14	NA	TRBJ2-7	TRBD2	CASSQGLAVSRYEQYF	TGTGCCAGCAGCCAAGGACTAGCGGTCTCCCGCTACGAGCAGTACTTC
TRBV30	NA	TRBJ2-2	NA	CAWKWVGTSTGELFF	TGTGCCTGGAAGTGGGTCGGGACTTCCACCGGGGAGCTGTTTTTT
TRBV19	NA	TRBJ1-1	TRBD1	CASSRDRGRFMNTEAFF	TGTGCCAGTAGCCGTGACAGGGGGCGTTTCATGAACACTGAAGCTTTCTTT
TRBV24-1	NA	TRBJ2-4	TRBD1	CATSDPTGDKNIQYF	TGTGCCACCAGTGATCCGACAGGGGACAAAAACATTCAGTACTTC
TRBV5-1	NA	TRBJ2-3	TRBD2	CASSSGGLAGGVTDTQYF	TGCGCCAGCAGCTCAGGGGGACTAGCGGGAGGAGTGACAGATACGCAGTATTTT
TRBV14	once	TRBJ1-5	TRBD1	CASSQGQGANQPQHF	TGTGCCAGCAGCCAAGGACAGGGGGCTAATCAGCCCCAGCATTTT
TRBV30	NA	TRBJ1-1	NA	CAWSVGLMNTEAFF	TGTGCCTGGAGTGTAGGACTGATGAACACTGAAGCTTTCTTT
TRBV7-6	NA	TRBJ2-1	NA	CASSQGISSYNEQFF	TGTGCCAGCAGCCAAGGAATTAGCTCCTACAATGAGCAGTTCTTC
TRBV11-2	NA	TRBJ2-4	NA	CASSPGVTLAKNIQYF	TGTGCCAGCAGCCCAGGGGTCACGCTAGCCAAAAACATTCAGTACTTC
TRBV2	NA	TRBJ1-4	NA	CASSPDSPNEKLFF	TGTGCCAGCAGTCCGGACAGCCCTAATGAAAAACTGTTTTTT
TRBV4-2	NA	TRBJ2-7	NA	CASSQAASEAYEQYF	TGTGCCAGCAGCCAAGCGGCTAGCGAGGCCTACGAGCAGTACTTC
TRBV24-1	NA	TRBJ1-2	NA	CATSDQGYGYTF	TGTGCCACCAGTGACCAGGGGTATGGCTACACCTTC
TRBV6-5	NA	TRBJ1-3	NA	CASSYRGRGNTIYF	TGTGCCAGCAGTTATCGAGGACGCGGAAACACCATATATTTT
TRBV12-5	NA	TRBJ2-5	TRBD1	CASGQGQGVETQYF	TGTGCTAGTGGCCAGGGACAGGGGGTGGAGACCCAGTACTTC
TRBV6-5	few	TRBJ1-4	TRBD1	CASSRDRGVNEKLFF	TGTGCCAGCAGCCGCGACAGGGGGGTGAATGAAAAACTGTTTTTT
TRBV11-3	NA	TRBJ2-7	NA	CASSLGPTYEQYF	TGTGCCAGCAGCTTAGGGCCGACCTACGAGCAGTACTTC
TRBV3-1/TRBV3-2	NA	TRBJ1-5	NA	CASSQGRGDNQPQHF	TGTGCCAGCAGCCAGGGCAGAGGGGACAATCAGCCCCAGCATTTT
TRBV24-1	NA	TRBJ2-1	NA	CATSDPEQGRNEQFF	TGTGCCACCAGTGATCCCGAACAGGGGAGGAATGAGCAGTTCTTC
TRBV10-3	NA	TRBJ1-5	NA	CAIRGDGGNQPQHF	TGTGCCATCAGGGGGGACGGGGGGAATCAGCCCCAGCATTTT
TRBV7-2	NA	TRBJ2-7	TRBD2	CASSLESSGTVSYEQYF	TGTGCCAGCAGCTTAGAATCTAGCGGGACGGTCTCCTACGAGCAGTACTTC
TRBV5-1	NA	TRBJ2-3	TRBD1	CASSTGQDTDTQYF	TGCGCCAGCAGCACGGGACAGGATACAGATACGCAGTATTTT
TRBV19	NA	TRBJ1-1	NA	CASIRGRGTEAFF	TGTGCCAGTATTCGCGGGAGAGGGACTGAAGCTTTCTTT
TRBV19	NA	TRBJ2-7	NA	CATMGRYEQYF	TGTGCCACCATGGGCAGGTACGAGCAGTACTTC
TRBV7-9	NA	TRBJ2-5	NA	CASSLTKGETQYF	TGTGCCAGCAGCCTAACTAAGGGTGAGACCCAGTACTTC
TRBV29-1	NA	TRBJ1-1	NA	CSVGGGSGANTEAFF	TGCAGCGTCGGAGGGGGATCGGGGGCGAACACTGAAGCTTTCTTT
TRBV7-7	NA	TRBJ2-3	NA	CASSLNGGTTDTQYF	TGTGCTAGCAGCCTCAATGGAGGGACCACAGATACGCAGTATTTT
TRBV25-1	NA	TRBJ2-1	NA	CASMAHYNEQFF	TGTGCCAGCATGGCACACTACAATGAGCAGTTCTTC
TRBV6-4	NA	TRBJ2-3	TRBD2	CASSEAGDTDTQYF	TGTGCCAGCAGCGAAGCGGGGGACACAGATACGCAGTATTTT
TRBV30	NA	TRBJ1-1	NA	CAWNRGPVNTEAFF	TGTGCCTGGAACCGGGGGCCTGTGAACACTGAAGCTTTCTTT
TRBV27	NA	TRBJ2-2	NA	CASRLNTGELFF	TGTGCCAGCAGACTTAACACCGGGGAGCTGTTTTTT
TRBV5-1	NA	TRBJ2-3	NA	CASSLGAGTDTQYF	TGCGCCAGCAGCTTGGGGGCGGGCACAGATACGCAGTATTTT
TRBV29-1	NA	TRBJ2-5	NA	CSAGEASGTQYF	TGCAGCGCTGGAGAGGCGTCCGGGACCCAGTACTTC
TRBV10-2	NA	TRBJ2-1	NA	CASSESRGFSYNEQFF	TGCGCCAGCAGTGAGTCAAGGGGTTTTTCCTACAATGAGCAGTTCTTC
TRBV6-5	once	TRBJ1-4	NA	CASSYSPSGTNEKLFF	TGTGCCAGCAGTTATAGTCCTTCTGGAACTAATGAAAAACTGTTTTTT
TRBV5-1	NA	TRBJ1-4	NA	CASSLDSKHEKLFF	TGCGCCAGCAGCTTGGACAGCAAACATGAAAAACTGTTTTTT
TRBV11-2	NA	TRBJ2-3	TRBD1	CASSSGDRRTDTQYF	TGTGCCAGCAGCTCCGGGGACAGACGCACAGATACGCAGTATTTT
TRBV11-2	NA	TRBJ2-5	TRBD1	CASSILGTAKETQYF	TGTGCCAGCAGCATCCTCGGGACAGCTAAAGAGACCCAGTACTTC
TRBV5-1	NA	TRBJ2-3	TRBD1	CASSLEGTGSADTQYF	TGCGCCAGCAGCTTGGAGGGGACAGGGTCCGCAGATACGCAGTATTTT
TRBV24-1	few	TRBJ1-1	TRBD1	CATSSSGQGDTEAFF	TGTGCCACCAGCTCCTCGGGACAGGGGGACACTGAAGCTTTCTTT
TRBV10-3	NA	TRBJ1-1	NA	CAIKRVGDPGTEAFF	TGTGCCATCAAGAGAGTTGGCGACCCGGGGACTGAAGCTTTCTTT
TRBV2	NA	TRBJ1-1	TRBD1	CASTGQGATEAFF	TGTGCCAGCACGGGACAGGGGGCGACTGAAGCTTTCTTT
TRBV9	once	TRBJ2-7	NA	CASSPSSAHLGEQYF	TGTGCCAGCAGCCCCTCTAGCGCCCACCTGGGCGAGCAGTACTTC
TRBV25-1	NA	TRBJ2-1	NA	CASSVGGYFNEQFF	TGTGCCAGCAGTGTTGGGGGTTACTTCAATGAGCAGTTCTTC
TRBV11-2	NA	TRBJ1-3	NA	CASSLGVGSGKTPIYF	TGTGCCAGCAGCTTAGGAGTTGGCAGCGGGAAGACGCCCATATATTTT
TRBV2	NA	TRBJ2-2	NA	CASMGEVLTGELFF	TGTGCCAGCATGGGGGAGGTCCTCACCGGGGAGCTGTTTTTT
TRBV14	NA	TRBJ2-3	TRBD2	CASSQRDYTDTQYF	TGTGCCAGCAGCCAACGGGACTACACAGATACGCAGTATTTT
TRBV10-3	NA	TRBJ2-3	TRBD2	CAISESWVAGGSTDTQYF	TGTGCCATCAGTGAGTCGTGGGTAGCGGGAGGAAGCACAGATACGCAGTATTTT
TRBV6-2/TRBV6-3	NA	TRBJ2-7	NA	CASSFRVLSYEQYF	TGTGCCAGCAGTTTCAGGGTCCTCTCCTACGAGCAGTACTTC
TRBV3-1/TRBV3-2	NA	TRBJ1-6	NA	CASSQAVPDYNSPLHF	TGTGCCAGCAGCCAAGCTGTACCAGACTATAATTCACCCCTCCACTTT
TRBV7-2	NA	TRBJ2-5	TRBD2	CASNANGRAVETQYF	TGTGCCAGCAATGCGAACGGGAGGGCCGTGGAGACCCAGTACTTC
TRBV19	NA	TRBJ2-3	TRBD2	CASSSGLAGGEDTQYF	TGTGCCAGTAGTTCGGGACTAGCGGGAGGTGAAGATACGCAGTATTTT
TRBV9	NA	TRBJ2-1	TRBD2	CASSVEISGGYNEQFF	TGTGCCAGCAGCGTAGAAATTAGCGGGGGCTACAATGAGCAGTTCTTC